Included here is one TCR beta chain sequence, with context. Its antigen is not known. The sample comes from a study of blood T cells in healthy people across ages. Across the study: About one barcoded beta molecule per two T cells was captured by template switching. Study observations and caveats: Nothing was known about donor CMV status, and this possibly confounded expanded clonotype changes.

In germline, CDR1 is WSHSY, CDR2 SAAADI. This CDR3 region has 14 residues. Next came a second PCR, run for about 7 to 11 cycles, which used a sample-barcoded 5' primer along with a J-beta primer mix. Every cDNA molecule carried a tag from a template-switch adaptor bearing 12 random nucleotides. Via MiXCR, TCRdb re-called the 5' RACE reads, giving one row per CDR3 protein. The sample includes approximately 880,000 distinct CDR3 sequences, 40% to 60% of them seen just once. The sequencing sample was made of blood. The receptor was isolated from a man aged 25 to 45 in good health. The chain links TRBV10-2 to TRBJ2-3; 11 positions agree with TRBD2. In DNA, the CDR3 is TGCGTCGGCAGCCGGACTAGCGGGACAGATACGCAGTATTTT. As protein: CVGSRTSGTDTQYF.